Sequencing of this T cell receptor (beta chain) was carried out in a study of a mutant IDH1 vaccine in newly diagnosed glioma. Looked up from germline, CDR1 is ENHRY and CDR2 is SYGVKD. This CDR3 spans 14 amino acids. V was cut by 4 bases and J by 3 bases, with 12 bases left in between. Noted time point: week 11, during vaccination. Every vaccination contained 300 ug of the mutant IDH1 20-mer peptide and was paired with topical imiquimod. Some clones are missing from TCRdb's copy, which holds only in-frame ones; the method was immunoSEQ multiplex PCR. The sample contains about 130,000 clones, roughly 75% of which appear only once. The table lists this clone with a few counts. Its antigen is undetermined.

The sample consisted of PBMCs, taken from a glioma patient whose treatment included an IDH1 peptide vaccine. This TCR derives from a man aged 35-49 years with glioma. This sequence joins TRBV10-3 and TRBJ1-1; D unclear. The CDR3 loop is CAISVGRQDTEAFF. The DNA of the CDR3 is TGTGCCATCAGTGTGGGTCGCCAGGACACTGAAGCTTTCTTT.